This paragraph reports one T cell receptor (beta chain). A single record per CDR3 protein comes from TCRdb applying MiXCR to the PCR reads. The sample includes about 76,000 distinct CDR3 sequences, around 53% of them seen just once. This entry belongs to a study of CDR3 diversity in severe acne. The CDR3 is made up of 16 amino acids. V was clipped by 5 bases and J by 5 bases; unmatched bases: 14. The germline gives CDR1 SGHNT, CDR2 YENEEA. Material: blood. The V and J genes are TRBV11-3 and TRBJ2-5, with 7 bases matching TRBD2. This sequence was found in a male donor in good health, without acne. The CDR3 DNA reads as TGTGCCAGCAGCCCATCGGGCGGGAGTAGATGGGAGACCCAGTACTTC. This sequence encodes CASSPSGGSRWETQYF.